A selection of T cell receptor beta chains follows, all from one sample in a study of T cells in localized non-small cell lung cancer. The data were produced by immunoSEQ multiplex PCR, yet TCRdb's version contains in-frame clones alone and is incomplete. The table shows 25,000 to 30,000 clones, with 82% occurring only once. Sequencing used peripheral blood, obtained before any cancer treatment. The receptors shown here come from a woman aged 35 to 70 with stage I lung adenocarcinoma. Both conserved end residues are part of each CDR3.

CDR3 protein	V gene	J gene
CASSYSSLGRTDTQYF	TRBV6-5	TRBJ2-3
CAWSALGTSGNTIYF	TRBV30	TRBJ1-3
CASSLRWDLSYEQYF	TRBV27	TRBJ2-7
CASSRDRGGTEAFF	TRBV7-3	TRBJ1-1
CASSLSPSGATDTQYF	TRBV5-4	TRBJ2-3
CAGPAYTDTQYF	TRBV12-2	TRBJ2-3
CASSIPGTGGEAFF	TRBV10-1	TRBJ1-1
CASSHQNTASYEQYF	TRBV19	TRBJ2-7
CASSRGSKLGTEAFF	TRBV6-5	TRBJ1-1
CASSPGGEGFYEQYF	TRBV9	TRBJ2-7
CASSLFWADEQFF	TRBV5-8	TRBJ2-1
CASSLAAGNGYTF	TRBV7-2	TRBJ1-2
CASSPTGQGTIYTF	TRBV7-3	TRBJ1-2
CAAQDGYTF	TRBV30	TRBJ1-2
CASSSDREVVDTQYF	TRBV27	TRBJ2-3
CASSLGGIVETQYF	TRBV7-2	TRBJ2-5
CASSFARTTTNEKLFF	TRBV5-6	TRBJ1-4
CASSGPLGTRGEQYF	TRBV28	TRBJ2-7
CASSPGDHNEQFF	TRBV18	TRBJ2-1
CASSLEGRGAVDIQYF	TRBV7-8	TRBJ2-4
CASSPLNRNNEQFF	TRBV4-1	TRBJ2-1
CASSPTAGGRNEQFF	TRBV7-2	TRBJ2-1
CASQGVTSDQETQYF	TRBV19	TRBJ2-5
CASSSRQGARTDTQYF	TRBV7-2	TRBJ2-3
CAIQSMNTEAFF	TRBV10-3	TRBJ1-1
CASSYLGQGPYEQYF	TRBV7-2	TRBJ2-7
CATSRDRAPYREEKLFF	TRBV15	TRBJ1-4
CASSLQGETQYF	TRBV7-7	TRBJ2-5
CASSLAPGGGAGVGELFF	TRBV7-2	TRBJ2-2
CASSEPFRGVTNEQYF	TRBV10-2	TRBJ2-7
CAWSHGGDTGELFF	TRBV30	TRBJ2-2
CASSIAGDQPQHF	TRBV19	TRBJ1-5
CASRPQGGNYGYTF	TRBV19	TRBJ1-2
CASSFKGAEQPQHF	TRBV7-2	TRBJ1-5
CASRPDSNQPQHF	TRBV6-6	TRBJ1-5
CASPGEAPRSGNTIYF	TRBV18	TRBJ1-3
CASSLESTPGNTIYF	TRBV5-1	TRBJ1-3
CASSIGTSGARRGYTF	TRBV19	TRBJ1-2
CARWRGVNIQYF	TRBV5-4	TRBJ2-4
CASRDRINEKLFF	TRBV7-9	TRBJ1-4
CASSTGRRSTNEKLFF	TRBV5-6	TRBJ1-4
CASSKDRRGKANYGYTF	TRBV21-1	TRBJ1-2
CASSLARTANTEAFF	TRBV7-9	TRBJ1-1
CASSLVSGGAGETQYF	TRBV7-2	TRBJ2-5
CATTVKEKLFF	TRBV19	TRBJ1-4
CASSRTGGYEQYF	TRBV2	TRBJ2-7
CASSRIPTNEKLFF	TRBV5-4	TRBJ1-4
CASSPAGRTEKLFF	TRBV11-2	TRBJ1-4
CASSLDPTGAGETQYF	TRBV5-1	TRBJ2-5
CASSIPRLGVYTEAFF	TRBV19	TRBJ1-1
CASSLGLRGTEAFF	TRBV11-2	TRBJ1-1
CAISKTSGGAETQYF	TRBV10-3	TRBJ2-5
CATSPQTGGADTQYF	TRBV10-3	TRBJ2-3
CASSNGLAGSEQYF	TRBV27	TRBJ2-7
CASTEGGARRVGTQYF	TRBV7-9	TRBJ2-3
CSVWGGWNTGELFF	TRBV29-1	TRBJ2-2
CASSIYQGTDTQYF	TRBV7-9	TRBJ2-3